These 18 T cell receptor beta chains came from one sample sequenced in a study of CD8+CD57+ T cells in acquired aplastic anemia. The TCR beta profiling, which covered VDJ combination and CDR3 sequence, was carried out using genomic DNA as the template. TCRdb fed the reads into MiXCR, producing one record per CDR3 protein. Among 100,000 to 150,000 distinct CDR3 sequences listed, approximately 41% were seen once. Whoever was chosen for sequencing had shown CD8+CD57+ cell expansion by flow cytometry. Sample: sorted CD4+, CD8+, or CD8+CD57+ T cells (not recorded which) from PBMCs. Every receptor here comes from a human donor with aplastic anemia.

The table lists this clonotype with many counts. V usage is TRBV20-1 and J usage is TRBJ2-5; D ambiguous. The V end lost 1 base, the J end lost 7 bases, and 10 bases lay between the germline ends. Germline assignment: CDR1 DFQATT and CDR2 SNEGSKA (reference sequence). CDR3 length: 12 amino acids. The CDR3, as DNA: TGCAGTGCTAGAGGCCTTGAGTCGACCCAGTACTTC. Its translation is CSARGLESTQYF.

The V gene is TRBV10-1, the J gene TRBJ1-1; D may be TRBD1 (6 bases). In germline, CDR1 is WNHNN, CDR2 SYGVQD (reference sequence). V shed 2 bases and J shed 8 bases, with 9 bases lying between them. The CDR3 spans 12 residues. The chain's CDR3 is CASSEAGEEAFF. In nucleotides, the CDR3 is TGCGCCAGCAGTGAGGCAGGGGAGGAAGCTTTCTTT.

The chain recombines TRBV2 with TRBJ1-6; D ambiguous. Germline V gene lookup returns CDR1 SNHLY and CDR2 FYNNEI. The CDR3 is 16 residues long. The V end was cut by 5 bases, the J end by 15 bases, with 26 bases between. DNA for the CDR3: TGTGCCAGCAGTACAACAGAAAGCCGGTATAATCCACTCCTCCACTTT. Translating it yields CASSTTESRYNPLLHF.

There are a few counts of this clonotype. The chain carries TRBV28 and TRBJ1-4; D is ambiguous. The germline V gene encodes CDR1 MDHEN and CDR2 SYDVKM. CDR3 size: 14 residues. V shed 6 bases and J shed 8 bases, with 16 bases lying between them. The CDR3 nucleotides are TGTGCCAGCAGACCATACAAGGTGTGGGAAAAACTGTTTTTT. Translation gives CASRPYKVWEKLFF.

This clonotype has at least ten counts. V gene TRBV15 combines with J gene TRBJ1-2; maybe TRBD1 (6 bases). Trimming took off 3 bases at V and 3 bases at J, with 14 bases between the two ends. CDR3 length: 15 residues. The germline gives CDR1 LNHNV, CDR2 YYDKDF (reference sequence). In nucleotides, the CDR3 is TGTGCCACCAGCAGCAGAAACAGGGCTGACTATGGCTACACCTTC. Protein sequence: CATSSRNRADYGYTF.

In this sample, this clonotype turned up many times. CDR3 protein: CASSQGAGDPYEQYF. The CDR3 region has the DNA TGCGCCAGCAGCCAAGGGGCAGGGGACCCTTACGAGCAGTACTTC. The V gene is TRBV4-3, the J gene TRBJ2-7, with a possible D match to TRBD1 (6 bases). The CDR3 is 15 amino acids. V gave up 1 base and J gave up 4 bases, with 14 bases separating them. Per the germline V gene, CDR1 is LGHNA and CDR2 is YSLEER.

The rearrangement uses TRBV2 and TRBJ2-5; the match to TRBD2 covers 14 bases. The CDR3 consists of 14 residues. CDR1 is SNHLY and CDR2 is FYNNEI in the germline V gene. The J segment lost 7 bases and the V segment lost 5 bases, leaving 3 bases of the junction unmatched. The CDR3 loop reads CASSPTSGGGTQYF. The DNA of the CDR3 is TGTGCCAGCAGTCCGACTAGCGGGGGGGGGACCCAGTACTTC. The whole variable domain, remainder taken from reference TRBV2 and TRBJ2-5, is EPEVTQTPSHQVTQMGQEVILRCVPISNHLYFYWYRQILGQKVEFLVSFYNNEISEKSEIFDDQFSVERPDGSNFTLKIRSTKLEDSAMYFCASSPTSGGGTQYFGPGTRLLVL.

There are many counts of this clonotype. V usage is TRBV6-1 and J usage is TRBJ1-2; D is perhaps TRBD1 (5 bases). The CDR3 is 12 residues long. CDR1 is MNHNS, CDR2 SASEGT, per germline. The germline V and J ends were trimmed by 9 bases and 8 bases, with 16 bases remaining between them. CDR3 sequence reads: CARREGAGGYTF. The CDR3 DNA sequence: TGTGCCAGGCGAGAAGGGGCTGGAGGCTACACCTTC.

This clonotype has only a few counts. The V gene is TRBV11-1, the J gene TRBJ2-5, with 9 bases matching TRBD2. The last part of the DNA fits TRBJ2-1 better; the J call may be wrong. CDR1 is SGHAT, CDR2 FQDESV, per germline (reference sequence). This CDR3 is built from 18 residues. In nucleotides, the CDR3 is TGTGCCAGCAGCTTAGCTAGGAGGGGGCTAGCGGGGAACAATGAGCAGTTCTTC. This sequence encodes CASSLARRGLAGNNEQFF.

About this clonotype itself: The germline gene is not matched at one end of the junction; a read error may be the cause. The CDR3, as DNA: TGTGCCATCAGTGTCCTGACGAACGCTGAAGCTTTCTTT. It translates to CAISVLTNAEAFF. The rearrangement joins TRBV10-3 to TRBJ1-1; no definite D call. The CDR3 runs 13 residues. Looked up from germline, CDR1 is ENHRY and CDR2 is SYGVKD.

A note on this clonotype: A much larger clone sits a single nucleotide away, making a read error possible. The chain has TRBV6-5 and TRBJ1-1; 7 nucleotides agree with TRBD1. The germline V gene has CDR1 MNHEY and CDR2 SVGAGI. The CDR3 has 15 amino acids. The CDR3 here is CASSYSVTGLTEALF. CDR3 nucleotides: TGTGCCAGCAGTTACTCGGTGACAGGGCTGACTGAAGCTCTCTTT.

The table lists this clonotype with many counts. The CDR3 coding sequence is TGCGCCAGCAGCCCTGGAGGGGCCTCTGGTCAGCCCCAGCATTTT. Amino acids: CASSPGGASGQPQHF. The V call is TRBV5-1, the J call TRBJ1-5, with a tentative D call TRBD1 (5 bases). CDR3 length equals 15 residues. Germline V CDR1 and CDR2: SGHRS, YFSETQ. V gave up 4 bases and J gave up 6 bases, with 17 bases separating them.

This sequence joins TRBV3-1 and TRBJ2-7; 9 bases map to TRBD2. The CDR3 is made up of 16 amino acids. After removal of 4 bases from V and 9 bases from J, the junction contained 16 bases not matched to a gene. Per germline, CDR1 LGHDT and CDR2 YNNKEL (reference sequence). The CDR3 here is CASSPSGEPRNLGQYF. The CDR3 DNA reads as TGTGCCAGCAGCCCTAGCGGGGAACCAAGGAACCTGGGGCAGTACTTC.

This clonotype has more than one count but fewer than ten. Here the CDR3 reads CASSREGDGREGYTF. The CDR3 coding sequence is TGTGCCAGCAGCCGAGAAGGTGACGGCCGAGAAGGCTACACCTTC. The chain uses TRBV3-1 and TRBJ1-2; D uncertain. CDR1 is LGHDT and CDR2 is YNNKEL in the germline V gene (reference sequence). The CDR3 is 15 amino acids. The V end lost 4 bases, the J end lost 8 bases, and 20 bases lay between the germline ends.

This clonotype was found a few times. The chain has TRBV30 and TRBJ1-1; D ambiguous. This CDR3 contains 13 residues. Per the germline V gene, CDR1 is GTSNPN and CDR2 is SVGIG (reference sequence). Trimming left V 0 bases short and J 5 bases short, with 10 bases between. The CDR3 reads CAWSVQAGTEAFF. The CDR3 nucleotides read TGTGCCTGGAGTGTACAAGCCGGTACTGAAGCTTTCTTT. Variable domain in full (rest from reference TRBV30 and TRBJ1-1): SQTIHQWPATLVQPVGSPLSLECTVEGTSNPNLYWYRQAAGRGLQLLFYSVGIGQISSEVPQNLSASRPQDRQFILSSKKLLLSDSGFYLCAWSVQAGTEAFFGQGTRLTVV.

Many counts were recorded for this clonotype. This sequence joins TRBV19 and TRBJ1-1, with a tentative D call TRBD1 (6 bases). Germline loops: CDR1 LNHDA, CDR2 SQIVND (reference sequence). This CDR3 region has 13 residues. V lost 4 bases and J 10 bases, leaving 16 bases between the germline ends. The CDR3 sequence: CASSNRERERAFF. The CDR3, as DNA: TGTGCCAGTAGTAACAGGGAAAGAGAGCGAGCTTTCTTT. Supplemented by reference TRBV19 and TRBJ1-1, the full variable domain reads DGGITQSPKYLFRKEGQNVTLSCEQNLNHDAMYWYRQDPGQGLRLIYYSQIVNDFQKGDIAEGYSVSREKKESFPLTVTSAQKNPTAFYLCASSNRERERAFFGQGTRLTVV.

The chain carries TRBV2 and TRBJ2-3; D uncertain. The CDR3 is 14 amino acids. V was pared by 5 bases and J by 1 base, with 10 bases between. Germline V gives CDR1 SNHLY, CDR2 FYNNEI. Written as DNA, the CDR3 is TGTGCCAGCAGTAATCCTCAGGGCACAGATACGCAGTATTTT. This gives the protein CASSNPQGTDTQYF.

About this clonotype: Being one base from a much bigger clone, this may be a read error. The V call is TRBV11-3, the J call TRBJ2-7; TRBD1 agrees at 7 bases. Trimming took 8 bases from V and 2 from J; bases not matched to a gene: 6. The CDR3 spans 13 residues. The germline V gene encodes CDR1 SGHNT and CDR2 YENEEA. Here the CDR3 reads CASGYGTAYEQYF. The CDR3 bases are TGTGCCAGCGGCTACGGGACAGCCTACGAGCAGTACTTC.